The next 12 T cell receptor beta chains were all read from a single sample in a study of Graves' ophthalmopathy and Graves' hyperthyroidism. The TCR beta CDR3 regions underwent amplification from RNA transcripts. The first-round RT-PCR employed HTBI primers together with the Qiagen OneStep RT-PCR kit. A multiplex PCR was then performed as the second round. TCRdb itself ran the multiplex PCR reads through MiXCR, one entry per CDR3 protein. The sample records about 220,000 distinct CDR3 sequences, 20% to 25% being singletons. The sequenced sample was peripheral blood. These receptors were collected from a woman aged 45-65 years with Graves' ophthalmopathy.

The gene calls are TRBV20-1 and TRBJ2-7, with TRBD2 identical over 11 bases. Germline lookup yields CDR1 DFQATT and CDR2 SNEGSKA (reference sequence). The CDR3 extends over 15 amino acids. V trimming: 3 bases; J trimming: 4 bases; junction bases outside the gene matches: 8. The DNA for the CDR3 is TGCAGTGCTAGCATTAGCGGGAGGGGACCGTACGAGCAGTACTTC. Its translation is CSASISGRGPYEQYF.

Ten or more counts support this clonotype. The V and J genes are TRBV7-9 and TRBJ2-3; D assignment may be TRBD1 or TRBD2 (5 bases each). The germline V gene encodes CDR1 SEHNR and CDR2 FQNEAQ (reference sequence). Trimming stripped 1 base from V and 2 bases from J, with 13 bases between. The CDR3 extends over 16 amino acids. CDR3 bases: TGTGCCAGCAGCTTAGGGAACGGGGCGGCCACAGATACGCAGTATTTT. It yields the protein CASSLGNGAATDTQYF. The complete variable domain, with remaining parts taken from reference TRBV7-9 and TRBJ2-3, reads DTGVSQNPRHKITKRGQNVTFRCDPISEHNRLYWYRQTLGQGPEFLTYFQNEAQLEKSRLLSDRFSAERPKGSFSTLEIQRTEQGDSAMYLCASSLGNGAATDTQYFGPGTRLTVL.

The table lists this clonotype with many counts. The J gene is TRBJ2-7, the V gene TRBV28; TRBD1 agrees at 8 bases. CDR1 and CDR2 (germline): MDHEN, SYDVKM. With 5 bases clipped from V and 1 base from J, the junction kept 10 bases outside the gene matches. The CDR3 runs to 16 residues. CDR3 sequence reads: CASSPIHDRGSYEQYF. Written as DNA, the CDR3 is TGTGCCAGCAGTCCAATTCACGACAGGGGATCCTACGAGCAGTACTTC.

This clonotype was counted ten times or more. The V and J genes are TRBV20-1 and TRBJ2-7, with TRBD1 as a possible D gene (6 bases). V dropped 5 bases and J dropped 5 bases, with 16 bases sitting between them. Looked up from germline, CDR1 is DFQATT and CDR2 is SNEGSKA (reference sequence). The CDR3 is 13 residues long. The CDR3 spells CSASAQGMNEQYF. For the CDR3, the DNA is TGCAGTGCTTCAGCTCAGGGGATGAACGAGCAGTACTTC.

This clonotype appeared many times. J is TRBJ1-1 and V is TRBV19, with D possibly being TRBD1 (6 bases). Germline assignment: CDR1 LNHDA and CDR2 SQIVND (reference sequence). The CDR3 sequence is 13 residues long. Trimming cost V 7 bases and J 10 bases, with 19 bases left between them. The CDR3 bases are TGTGCCAGTAATGGGGGCGTCGGATCTGGAGCTTTCTTT. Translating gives CASNGGVGSGAFF.

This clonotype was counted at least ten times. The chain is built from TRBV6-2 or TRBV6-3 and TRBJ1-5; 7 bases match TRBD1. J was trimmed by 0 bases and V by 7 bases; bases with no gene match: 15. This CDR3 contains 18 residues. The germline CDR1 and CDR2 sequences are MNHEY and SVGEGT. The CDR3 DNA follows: TGTGCCAGCATCTCGCGGGACAGACCCCTATATAGCAATCAGCCCCAGCATTTT. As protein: CASISRDRPLYSNQPQHF.

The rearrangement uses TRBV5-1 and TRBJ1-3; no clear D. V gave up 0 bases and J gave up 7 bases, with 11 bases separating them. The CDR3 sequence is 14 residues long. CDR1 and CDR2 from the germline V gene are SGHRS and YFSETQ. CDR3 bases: TGCGCCAGCAGCTTGGCCGGGGAGGGCAACACCATATATTTT. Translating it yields CASSLAGEGNTIYF.

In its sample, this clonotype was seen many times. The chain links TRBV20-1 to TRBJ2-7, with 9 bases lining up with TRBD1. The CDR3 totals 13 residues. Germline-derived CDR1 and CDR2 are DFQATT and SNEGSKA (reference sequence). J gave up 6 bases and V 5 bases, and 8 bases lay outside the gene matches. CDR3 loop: CSAGRDRVIEQYF. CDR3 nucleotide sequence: TGCAGTGCTGGACGGGACAGGGTCATCGAGCAGTACTTC.

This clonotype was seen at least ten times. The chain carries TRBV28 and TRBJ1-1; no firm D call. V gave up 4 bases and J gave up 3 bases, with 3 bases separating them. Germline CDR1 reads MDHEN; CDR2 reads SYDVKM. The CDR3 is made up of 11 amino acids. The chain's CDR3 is CASSWHTEAFF. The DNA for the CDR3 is TGTGCCAGCAGTTGGCACACTGAAGCTTTCTTT.

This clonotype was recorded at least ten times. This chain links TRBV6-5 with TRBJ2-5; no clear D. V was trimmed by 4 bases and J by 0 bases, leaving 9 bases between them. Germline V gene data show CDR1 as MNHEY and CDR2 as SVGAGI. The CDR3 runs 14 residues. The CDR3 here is CASSFTSNQETQYF. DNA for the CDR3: TGTGCCAGCAGTTTCACAAGCAACCAAGAGACCCAGTACTTC.

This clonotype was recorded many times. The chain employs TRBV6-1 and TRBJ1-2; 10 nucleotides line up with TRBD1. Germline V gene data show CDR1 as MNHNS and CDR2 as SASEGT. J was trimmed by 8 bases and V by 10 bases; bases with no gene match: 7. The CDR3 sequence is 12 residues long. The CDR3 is CATGDRGAGYTF. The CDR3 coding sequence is TGTGCCACCGGGGACAGGGGTGCCGGCTACACCTTC.

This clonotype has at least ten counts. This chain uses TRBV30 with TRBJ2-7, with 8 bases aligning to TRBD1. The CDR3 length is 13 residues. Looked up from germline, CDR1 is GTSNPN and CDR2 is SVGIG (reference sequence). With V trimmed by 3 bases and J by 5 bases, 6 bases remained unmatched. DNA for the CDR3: TGTGCCTGGAGCCGGACAGGGAACGACGAGCAGTACTTC. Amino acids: CAWSRTGNDEQYF.